Below, 12 T cell receptor beta chains from the same sample are listed, as sequenced in a study of T cells in Graves' hyperthyroidism and ophthalmopathy. Researchers amplified the TCR beta CDR3 regions from RNA transcripts. HTBI primers were used for first-round RT-PCR of the TCR CDR3. TCRdb fed the multiplex PCR reads into MiXCR, producing one record per CDR3 protein. The profile shows hundreds of thousands of distinct CDR3 sequences, about a third of them singletons. Material for sequencing was blood. The source is a woman aged 35 to 49 with Graves' hyperthyroidism.

The chain employs TRBV6-1 and TRBJ2-2; D could derive from TRBD1 or TRBD2 (5 bases each). Trimming shortened V by 6 bases and J by 5 bases, and 13 bases separated the two germline ends. Germline values: CDR1 MNHNS, CDR2 SASEGT. The CDR3 totals 14 residues. The DNA for the CDR3 is TGTGCCAGCAGCAGGGACCTACGGACCGGGGAGCTGTTTTTT. It is translated as CASSRDLRTGELFF.

This clonotype was found many times. This chain joins TRBV7-9 and TRBJ1-2; perhaps TRBD1 as D (5 bases). Trimming took 4 bases from V and 2 from J, leaving 11 bases between them. The CDR3 covers 14 residues. Germline CDR1 and CDR2: SEHNR and FQNEAQ (reference sequence). CDR3 in amino acids: CASSSGTWNYGYTF. For the CDR3, the DNA is TGTGCCAGCAGCTCCGGGACCTGGAACTATGGCTACACCTTC.

The table lists this clonotype with a few counts. The chain employs TRBV6-5 and TRBJ2-7; perhaps TRBD1 as D (6 bases). Germline values: CDR1 MNHEY, CDR2 SVGAGI. CDR3 size: 14 residues. Trimming removed 5 bases at V and 5 bases at J, with 16 bases between. In nucleotides, the CDR3 is TGTGCCAGCAGTGAAGTCACAGGGATCCACGAGCAGTACTTC. Translation gives CASSEVTGIHEQYF.

A word on this clonotype: The junction and the germline gene differ at one end; a read error may be behind it. This rearrangement joins TRBV7-3 to TRBJ2-2; 7 bases agree with TRBD1. This CDR3 spans 15 amino acids. Germline V gives CDR1 SGHTA, CDR2 FQGTGA. The CDR3 spells CASSHATGYTGELFF. The CDR3 DNA follows: TGCGCCAGCAGCCACGCGACAGGGTACACCGGGGAGCTGTTTTTT.

This clonotype has at least ten counts. The chain joins TRBV29-1 to TRBJ2-5; 8 bases are shared with TRBD1. CDR3 length: 13 residues. The trim removed 6 bases at V and 4 bases at J, leaving 7 bases unmatched. Germline V lookup: CDR1 SQVTM, CDR2 ANQGSEA. The CDR3 DNA follows: TGCAGCGTCTCGCAGGGGGCGGGAGAGACCCAGTACTTC. Its translation: CSVSQGAGETQYF.

The gene calls are TRBV7-2 and TRBJ2-7; 12 bases line up with TRBD2. CDR1 and CDR2 (germline): SGHTA, FQGNSA. The CDR3 sequence is 15 residues long. Unmatched junction bases numbered 8, after V lost 8 bases and J lost 3 bases. The CDR3 here is CASRVTSGGIYEQYF. DNA for the CDR3: TGTGCCAGCCGAGTTACTAGCGGGGGGATCTACGAGCAGTACTTC.

This chain links TRBV7-2 with TRBJ1-6; D gene ambiguous. The germline gives CDR1 SGHTA, CDR2 FQGNSA. The length of the CDR3 is 17 residues. Trimming took 5 bases from V and 7 from J, leaving 21 bases between them. The CDR3 protein is CASSRSSSGVLNSPLHF. CDR3 DNA: TGTGCCAGCAGCCGATCATCTAGCGGGGTCCTGAATTCACCCCTCCACTTT.

This clonotype was counted only a few times. The rearrangement uses TRBV27 and TRBJ2-7, with TRBD2 matching 9 bases. V trimming: 0 bases; J trimming: 2 bases; junction bases outside the gene matches: 2. The CDR3 contains 15 residues. The V gene's germline CDR1 is MNHEY and CDR2 SMNVEV (reference sequence). The CDR3 DNA reads TGTGCCAGCAGTTTATCGGCTAGCGGGACCTACGAGCAGTACTTC. Amino acid sequence: CASSLSASGTYEQYF.

On this clonotype itself: A read error may be the cause here, since a much bigger clone is one base away. V is TRBV19 and J is TRBJ1-5, with D perhaps TRBD1 (6 bases). CDR1 and CDR2 (germline): LNHDA, SQIVND (reference sequence). There are 15 residues in the CDR3. The CDR3 DNA is TGTGCCAGTAGCCACGGGGTGGGGGGCAATCAGCACCAGCATTTT. As protein: CASSHGVGGNQHQHF. Full variable domain (remainder filled in from reference TRBV19 and TRBJ1-5): DGGITQSPKYLFRKEGQNVTLSCEQNLNHDAMYWYRQDPGQGLRLIYYSQIVNDFQKGDIAEGYSVSREKKESFPLTVTSAQKNPTAFYLCASSHGVGGNQHQHFGDGTRLSIL.

In this sample, this clonotype turned up a few times. J is TRBJ1-5 and V is TRBV2, with 11 positions matching TRBD1. Trimming cost V 6 bases and J 0 bases; bases outside gene matches: 7. Germline-derived CDR1 and CDR2 are SNHLY and FYNNEI. This CDR3 spans 17 amino acids. CDR3 sequence (DNA): TGTGCCAGCAGGGACAGGGGGCAGGAATATAGCAATCAGCCCCAGCATTTT. Amino acids: CASRDRGQEYSNQPQHF.

Remarks on this clonotype: Mismatch with germline at one junction end may stem from a read error. The chain links TRBV6-2 or TRBV6-3 to TRBJ2-7, with TRBD1 as a possible D gene (6 bases). In germline, CDR1 is MNHEY, CDR2 SVGEGT. The CDR3 consists of 15 residues. CDR3 loop: CASSYTGQRVYGQYF. The DNA for the CDR3 is TGTGCCAGCAGTTACACAGGACAGCGAGTCTACGGGCAGTACTTC.

This chain links TRBV29-1 with TRBJ2-2; D ambiguous. This CDR3 is 13 amino acids long. Germline-derived CDR1 and CDR2 are SQVTM and ANQGSEA. Trimming stripped 4 bases from V and 2 bases from J, with 8 bases between. DNA for the CDR3: TGCAGCGTTGTGCTAGTAAACACCGGGGAGCTGTTTTTT. It yields the protein CSVVLVNTGELFF.